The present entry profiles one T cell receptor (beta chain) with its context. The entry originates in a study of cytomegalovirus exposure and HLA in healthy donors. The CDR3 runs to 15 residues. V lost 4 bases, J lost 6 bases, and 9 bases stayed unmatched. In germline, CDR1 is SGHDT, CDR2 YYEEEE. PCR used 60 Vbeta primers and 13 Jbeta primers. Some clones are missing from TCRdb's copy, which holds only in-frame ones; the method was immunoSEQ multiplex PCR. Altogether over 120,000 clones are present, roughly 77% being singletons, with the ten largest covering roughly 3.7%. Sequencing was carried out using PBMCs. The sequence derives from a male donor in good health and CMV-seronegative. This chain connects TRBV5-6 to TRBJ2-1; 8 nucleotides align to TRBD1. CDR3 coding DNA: TGTGCCAGCAGCCGTCGGACAGGGTGGCGCAATGAGCAGTTCTTC. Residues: CASSRRTGWRNEQFF.